The clone carrying this T cell receptor beta chain has only one observation. The repertoire was sequenced with immunoSEQ multiplex PCR; TCRdb's copy has only in-frame clones and lacks some. The table has 25,000 to 35,000 clones, 80% to 85% seen once. This sample was included in a study of OX40 agonist ivuxolimab in advanced cancers. Germline lookup yields CDR1 MGHRA and CDR2 YSYEKL. This CDR3 contains 16 residues. Trimming removed 1 base at V and 2 bases at J, with 15 bases between. Sampling times: baseline, cycle 4 day 1, cycle 7 day 1. The sequence was obtained from an adult with an advanced solid tumor such as melanoma, head and neck, liver or kidney cancer. V gene TRBV4-1 combines with J gene TRBJ2-7, with D tentatively TRBD2 (6 bases). The sequencing here drew on CD4+ or CD8+ T cells sorted from blood, taken in a trial of the OX40 agonist ivuxolimab. The CDR3 sequence is CASSQAFRGSAYEQYF. In DNA form, the CDR3 reads TGCGCCAGCAGCCAAGCTTTCCGGGGGTCGGCCTACGAGCAGTACTTC.